The 18 T cell receptor beta chains presented below share a single source sample, sequenced in a study of blood T cells in healthy people across ages. Using a J-beta primer mix together with a sample-barcoded 5' primer, a second PCR was run for roughly 7 to 11 cycles. TCRdb fed the 5' RACE reads into MiXCR, producing one record per CDR3 protein. The sample shows about 400,000 distinct CDR3 sequences, roughly half of them seen only once. The sample comprised blood. The receptors originated from a man between 60 and 75 years old in good health.

This chain joins TRBV5-1 and TRBJ2-5, with unresolved D. The CDR3 sequence is 14 residues long. Germline loops: CDR1 SGHRS, CDR2 YFSETQ. V lost 4 bases and J lost 2, with 12 bases in between. CDR3 nucleotide sequence: TGCGCCAGCAGCGTGGTTGTAGGACAAGAGACCCAGTACTTC. Translation: CASSVVVGQETQYF.

The J gene is TRBJ2-1, the V gene TRBV11-1; tentatively, D is TRBD1 or TRBD2 (5 bases each). Germline CDR1 SGHAT, CDR2 FQDESV (reference sequence). The V gene lost 6 bases and the J gene lost 14 bases, with 17 bases spanning the gap. This CDR3 comprises 12 residues. In DNA, the CDR3 is TGTGCCAGCAGGGCCGGGACGGCCCCCGAGTTCTTC. Amino acids: CASRAGTAPEFF.

This clonotype was seen more than once but under ten times. The chain employs TRBV30 and TRBJ1-5; 10 nucleotides match TRBD1. Germline V CDR1 and CDR2: GTSNPN, SVGIG (reference sequence). J gave up 2 bases and V 3 bases, and 7 bases lay outside the gene matches. This CDR3 spans 16 amino acids. CDR3 sequence (DNA): TGTGCCTGGAGGGACAGGGGGATGGATGGCAATCAGCCCCAGCATTTT. Encoded protein: CAWRDRGMDGNQPQHF.

The chain employs TRBV20-1 and TRBJ1-2, with D perhaps TRBD1 (6 bases). The germline V and J ends were trimmed by 2 bases and 4 bases, with 11 bases remaining between them. Per germline, CDR1 DFQATT and CDR2 SNEGSKA (reference sequence). This CDR3 region has 13 residues. CDR3: CSARPGTPYGYTF. In DNA form, the CDR3 reads TGCAGTGCTAGACCCGGGACACCCTATGGCTACACCTTC.

Concerning this clonotype: Germline and junction disagree at one end, which may indicate a read error. The genes are TRBV12-3 or TRBV12-4 and TRBJ2-3; D may be TRBD1 (5 bases). The CDR3 contains 13 residues. DNA of the CDR3: TGTGCCAGCAGTATAGACAGCACTGATACGCAGTATTTT. It yields the protein CASSIDSTDTQYF.

The chain joins TRBV15 to TRBJ1-2; D is undetermined. Trimming stripped 1 base from V and 4 bases from J, with 13 bases between. This CDR3 comprises 15 residues. Germline V lookup: CDR1 LNHNV, CDR2 YYDKDF (reference sequence). CDR3 residues: CATSRGADGVYGYTF. The CDR3 DNA sequence: TGTGCCACCAGCAGAGGCGCGGACGGAGTCTATGGCTACACCTTC.

This clonotype turned up a few times. This chain joins TRBV25-1 and TRBJ2-1; D is unresolved. CDR1 and CDR2 (germline): MGHDK, SYGVNS. There are 12 residues in the CDR3. Trimming removed 4 bases at V and 8 bases at J, with 9 bases between. CDR3 protein: CASSGLGYEQFF. The CDR3 region has the DNA TGTGCCAGCAGTGGTCTGGGCTATGAGCAGTTCTTC.

The V gene is TRBV28, the J gene TRBJ2-7, with 11 bases that match TRBD2. Per germline, CDR1 MDHEN and CDR2 SYDVKM. V lost 5 bases and J lost 6; bases outside the gene matches: 12. This CDR3 is built from 16 residues. The CDR3 DNA is TGTGCCAGCAGTACCCAGACTAGCGGGATCCTTGGCGAGCAGTACTTC. Amino acid sequence: CASSTQTSGILGEQYF.

The V call is TRBV7-2, the J call TRBJ2-7; 11 bases are shared with TRBD1. Per germline, CDR1 SGHTA and CDR2 FQGNSA. CDR3 size: 16 residues. J was trimmed by 2 bases and V by 5 bases; bases with no gene match: 8. DNA of the CDR3: TGTGCCAGCAGCCCATGGGGGACAGGGGGGCCCTACGAGCAGTACTTC. Translated, it gives CASSPWGTGGPYEQYF.

The chain employs TRBV20-1 and TRBJ2-5, with TRBD1 matching 9 bases. The CDR3 is made up of 14 amino acids. In germline, CDR1 is DFQATT, CDR2 SNEGSKA (reference sequence). J was trimmed by 4 bases and V by 5 bases; bases with no gene match: 8. DNA for the CDR3: TGCAGTGCTGCTACCACAGGGGGCCGAGAGACCCAGTACTTC. Protein sequence: CSAATTGGRETQYF.

A remark on this clonotype: Its ends do not fully match the called genes, so a read error is possible. The CDR3 reads CASSANRGETQYF. The DNA for the CDR3 is TGTGCTAGCAGCGCAAACAGGGGAGAGACCCAGTACTTC. The rearrangement joins TRBV7-7 to TRBJ2-5, with TRBD1 matching over 7 bases. CDR3 size: 13 residues. Per the germline V gene, CDR1 is SSHAT and CDR2 is FNYEAQ (reference sequence).

This clonotype showed up just a few times. The chain recombines TRBV9 with TRBJ2-3, with 10 bases fitting TRBD2. The V segment lost 1 base and the J segment 2 bases; nucleotides outside the gene matches: 7. Germline CDR1 SGDLS, CDR2 YYNGEE. The CDR3 totals 17 residues. The CDR3 DNA reads TGTGCCAGCAGCGTAACTAGCGGGGCCATTTACACAGATACGCAGTATTTT. It specifies CASSVTSGAIYTDTQYF.

A few counts support this clonotype. The chain joins TRBV5-1 to TRBJ2-1, with 7 bases identical to TRBD2. The J segment lost 12 bases and the V segment lost 0 bases, leaving 15 bases of the junction unmatched. This CDR3 has 16 residues. Germline lookup yields CDR1 SGHRS and CDR2 YFSETQ. DNA of the CDR3: TGCGCCAGCAGCTTGGATGGCGGCCTTGGGCGGGAGAGGCAGTTCTTC. Translation: CASSLDGGLGRERQFF.

In its sample, this clonotype was seen many times. The gene calls are TRBV6-5 and TRBJ1-2; D ambiguous. The CDR3 loop spans 10 amino acids. CDR1 and CDR2 (germline): MNHEY, SVGAGI. V was shortened by 9 bases and J by 8 bases, with 10 bases between the two germline ends. The CDR3 nucleotides are TGTGCCAGAACTGACTGGGGCTACACCTTC. Translated, it gives CARTDWGYTF.

As concerns this clonotype: The junction and the germline gene differ at one end; a read error may be behind it. The V gene is TRBV28, the J gene TRBJ2-7, with D perhaps given as TRBD1 or TRBD2 (7 bases each). Germline values: CDR1 MDHEN, CDR2 SYDVKM. This CDR3 is built from 16 residues. The CDR3 reads CVSTGGTALYTYEQYF. DNA for the CDR3: TGTGTCAGCACCGGGGGGACAGCACTCTACACCTACGAGCAGTACTTC. The full variable domain, rest sourced from reference TRBV28 and TRBJ2-7, is DVKVTQSSRYLVKRTGEKVFLECVQDMDHENMFWYRQDPGLGLRLIYFSYDVKMKEKGDIPEGYSVSREKKERFSLILESASTNQTSMYLCVSTGGTALYTYEQYFGPGTRLTVT.

The chain links TRBV7-9 to TRBJ2-5; 10 bases align to TRBD2. The length of the CDR3 is 16 residues. The V gene end was trimmed by 8 bases and the J gene end by 5 bases; junction bases not matched to a gene: 14. Germline loops: CDR1 SEHNR, CDR2 FQNEAQ (reference sequence). The CDR3 is CASQGALAGMRETQYF. The CDR3 bases are TGTGCCAGCCAGGGGGCACTAGCGGGAATGAGGGAGACCCAGTACTTC.

The chain combines TRBV29-1 with TRBJ2-3, with TRBD2 as a possible D gene (5 bases). The CDR3 consists of 13 residues. The germline CDR1 and CDR2 sequences are SQVTM and ANQGSEA. Trimming shortened V by 4 bases and J by 1 base, and 9 bases separated the two germline ends. CDR3 bases: TGCAGCGTTGTAATCGGGGGCACAGATACGCAGTATTTT. It yields the protein CSVVIGGTDTQYF.

This chain joins TRBV29-1 and TRBJ1-2, with D tentatively TRBD1 (5 bases). V lost 2 bases and J 4 bases, leaving 14 bases between the germline ends. This CDR3 spans 14 amino acids. The germline gives CDR1 SQVTM, CDR2 ANQGSEA. For the CDR3, the DNA is TGCAGCGTTGAAAGAATCGGGACCGGCTATGGCTACACCTTC. Its translation: CSVERIGTGYGYTF.